This T cell receptor (beta chain) came from a study of blood T cell repertoires in COVID-19. Measured with immunoSEQ multiplex PCR; TCRdb has only the in-frame clones, and not every one. The sample consists of about 250,000 clones, about 85% of them appearing once. Trimming removed 5 bases from V and 5 bases from J, with 15 bases in between. Germline CDR1 and CDR2: SGHTA and FQGNSA. The CDR3 totals 15 residues. The sequenced sample was PBMCs or T cells enriched from blood (not recorded which). This clonotype was sampled from a woman aged 45-65 years who had been exposed to COVID-19. The chain employs TRBV7-2 and TRBJ1-4; D unclear. The CDR3 here is CASSLWVGGNEKLFF. The DNA of the CDR3 is TGTGCCAGCAGCCTCTGGGTCGGCGGAAATGAAAAACTGTTTTTT.